Listed below are T cell receptor beta chains from one sample, sequenced in a study of regulatory T cells in long-lasting Graves disease. A single record per CDR3 protein comes from TCRdb applying MiXCR to the multiplex PCR reads. The table shows over 350,000 distinct CDR3 sequences, with 15% occurring only once. The sample was also reused in another study, on T cells in Graves' hyperthyroidism and ophthalmopathy.

This material consisted of peripheral blood mononuclear cells (PBMCs), taken at new diagnosis, from a patient treated with antithyroid drugs. The receptors shown here come from a woman aged 40 to 50 with Graves disease. CDR3s include the opening cysteine and the closing phenylalanine or tryptophan.

V | CDR3
TRBV28 | CASSWVGRQETQYF
TRBV19 | CASSRSLDYEQYF
TRBV2 | CASSERGAMNTEAFF
TRBV19 | CASKGQGIVNTQYF
TRBV20-1 | CSARTPSSGEDDEQFF
TRBV28 | CASSPPRFDSPLHF
TRBV11-3 | CASSPNRGLGPNEQFF
TRBV20-1 | CSARDGSSQETQYF
TRBV6-1 | CASSWTGQGYGYTF
TRBV12-3/TRBV12-4 | CASSFGQGAREQYF
TRBV18 | CASSLMGGENYGYTF
TRBV6-1 | CASSEVYRGHEQFF
TRBV28 | CASSRHSLAKNIQYF
TRBV30 | CALARGGYNEQFF
TRBV11-3 | CASSPWTSGEQETQYF
TRBV20-1 | CSARAQGATGELFF
TRBV2 | CASSLEGEGEAFF
TRBV27 | CASSSGATGQPQHF
TRBV20-1 | CSAPRENVQSDTQYF
TRBV11-3 | CASSPYGTSGRYTGELFF
TRBV30 | CAWTGGGSTGELFF
TRBV5-6 | CASSVTNMNTEAFF
TRBV7-9 | CASSLVGEPLKAKNIQYF
TRBV28 | CASSPLGLGPYEQYF
TRBV6-2/TRBV6-3 | CASSEIRTGNGYTF
TRBV7-9 | CASSRTGVSYNEQFF
TRBV29-1 | CSAWTRNYEQYF
TRBV24-1 | CATSDSAEVTDTQYF
TRBV20-1 | CSARDLGLTDTQYF
TRBV7-9 | CASSPPLRSAKNIQYF
TRBV27 | CASSDYSGTDTQYF
TRBV11-3 | CASSAQGEAAYEQYF
TRBV11-1 | CASSLLAAYREQFF
TRBV19 | CASSTSRGANGYTF
TRBV20-1 | CSALAGGETQYF
TRBV7-9 | CASSPPLRGTRHSYGYTF
TRBV29-1 | CSVEVRDSEGKGFQASSYEQYF
TRBV11-2 | CASSPEWQTQETQYF
TRBV3-1 | CASSQAGGVTEAFF
TRBV4-1 | CASSQVGKRGTLTDEQFF
TRBV11-3 | CASSYLLGQGRSYEQYF
TRBV30 | CAWSVRGARTEAFF
TRBV28 | CASSLLTGYNEQFF
TRBV12-3/TRBV12-4 | CASSLMGLAGSEQFF
TRBV11-2 | CASSLSTGGSEKLFF
TRBV11-3 | CASSLLGQSPDTQYF
TRBV7-2 | CASSFFSGRGDTQYF
TRBV28 | CASRTIGTLNGYTF
TRBV11-2 | CASSQTTGTQYF
TRBV4-3 | CASSQERDRAYEQYF
TRBV12-3/TRBV12-4 | CASNQHGIGTDTQYF
TRBV19 | CASSILDRGPYEQYF
TRBV5-6 | CASSLAGTLLVDTQYF
TRBV7-9 | CASSFHTSYNEQFF
TRBV9 | CASSVAAGDGEQFF